This TCR beta chain is drawn from a study of human T cells and chemical hapten exposure. After removal of 10 bases from V and 3 bases from J, the junction contained 5 bases not matched to a gene. The CDR3 covers 13 residues. From germline, CDR1 is MNHNS and CDR2 SASEGT. MiXCR, run by TCRdb on the RACE reads, gives a single entry per CDR3 protein. The table has 130,000 or so distinct CDR3 sequences, about 8.2% seen once. There are a few counts of this clonotype. This sample's time point: healthy volunteer bleed at 2 weeks. Whole blood that had not been fractionated was the source of extracted total RNA.

Sequenced sample: whole blood. The chain combines TRBV6-1 with TRBJ2-1; 8 bases map to TRBD2. The sequence came from a male donor in good health. Some clones in this sample may be carry-over from other donors' samples. The CDR3 is CAIEREFYNEQFF. DNA for the CDR3: TGTGCCATAGAGCGGGAGTTCTACAATGAGCAGTTCTTC.